The clone carrying this T cell receptor (beta chain) was recorded many times. Each CDR3 protein is one row after TCRdb ran MiXCR on the reads. The sample has some 100,000 distinct CDR3 sequences; about 25% are singletons. CDR1 is MDHEN and CDR2 is SYDVKM in the germline V gene. Trimming left V 2 bases short and J 3 bases short, with 8 bases between. This CDR3 has 14 amino acids. The data are from a study of T cell repertoires in cytomegalovirus infection. Sample: CD8+ T cells from PBMCs. This clonotype originated in a human donor in good health (CMV status not recorded). Some clones in this sample may be carry-over from other donors' samples. The chain has TRBV28 and TRBJ1-3; D remains ambiguous. CDR3 amino acids: CASSLADYGNTIYF. CDR3 nucleotide sequence: TGTGCCAGCAGTTTAGCCGACTATGGAAACACCATATATTTT.